The rows below give T cell receptor beta chains drawn from one sample of a study of T cells in Graves' hyperthyroidism and ophthalmopathy. Each CDR3 protein gets one entry after TCRdb re-called the multiplex PCR reads with MiXCR. The table lists fewer than 450,000 distinct CDR3 sequences, roughly 17% of them singletons. The material sequenced was blood. These receptor sequences come from a woman in her 30s with Graves' hyperthyroidism that later progressed to Graves' ophthalmopathy. Each CDR3 is given with its conserved first and last residue. The D gene is left open where the match is weak. The size of a clone is reported for some rows only, either as once, few or many, or as a class for expanded clones.

d_call: .; clone_size: .; v_call: TRBV25-1; j_call: TRBJ1-2; cdr3_aa: CASSEINSNYGYTF; cdr3_nt: TGTGCCAGCAGTGAAATAAACAGCAACTATGGCTACACCTTC
d_call: .; clone_size: many; v_call: TRBV7-2; j_call: TRBJ1-1; cdr3_aa: CASKATGLNTEAFF; cdr3_nt: TGTGCCAGCAAGGCGACTGGTTTGAACACTGAAGCTTTCTTT
d_call: .; clone_size: many; v_call: TRBV28; j_call: TRBJ2-1; cdr3_aa: CASSPIPGRGPSSYNEQFF; cdr3_nt: TGTGCCAGCAGTCCGATCCCCGGCAGGGGCCCCAGCTCCTACAATGAGCAGTTCTTC
d_call: .; clone_size: many; v_call: TRBV20-1; j_call: TRBJ2-7; cdr3_aa: CSARVSGAGYEQYF; cdr3_nt: TGCAGTGCTAGAGTCTCGGGAGCGGGCTACGAGCAGTACTTC
d_call: .; clone_size: .; v_call: TRBV6-1; j_call: TRBJ2-7; cdr3_aa: CASSEAGLAILSYEQYF; cdr3_nt: TGTGCCAGCAGTGAAGCCGGACTTGCCATCCTATCCTACGAGCAGTACTTC
d_call: TRBD1; clone_size: many; v_call: TRBV6-1; j_call: TRBJ2-2; cdr3_aa: CASTTYTGTGNTGELFF; cdr3_nt: TGTGCCAGCACAACTTATACCGGGACAGGGAACACCGGGGAGCTGTTTTTT
d_call: .; clone_size: .; v_call: TRBV3-1; j_call: TRBJ2-7; cdr3_aa: CASSQSGARHYEQYF; cdr3_nt: TGTGCCAGCAGCCAGTCAGGAGCGCGACACTACGAGCAGTACTTC
d_call: .; clone_size: .; v_call: TRBV9; j_call: TRBJ2-1; cdr3_aa: CASSVEPTSSLGGNEQFF; cdr3_nt: TGTGCCAGCAGCGTAGAACCGACGAGCAGTCTGGGCGGCAATGAGCAGTTCTTC
d_call: TRBD1; clone_size: many; v_call: TRBV2; j_call: TRBJ2-5; cdr3_aa: CAGDRGFETQYF; cdr3_nt: TGTGCCGGGGACAGGGGTTTCGAGACCCAGTACTTC
d_call: .; clone_size: few; v_call: TRBV7-9; j_call: TRBJ1-2; cdr3_aa: CASSLANVFNGYTF; cdr3_nt: TGTGCCAGCAGCTTAGCGAATGTTTTTAATGGCTACACCTTC
d_call: TRBD1; clone_size: many; v_call: TRBV5-6; j_call: TRBJ1-2; cdr3_aa: CASSTGQGWDGYTF; cdr3_nt: TGTGCCAGCAGCACGGGACAGGGTTGGGATGGCTACACCTTC
d_call: .; clone_size: .; v_call: TRBV28; j_call: TRBJ2-7; cdr3_aa: CASSFPGRVKYEQYF; cdr3_nt: TGTGCCAGCAGTTTTCCAGGGCGGGTAAAATACGAGCAGTACTTC
d_call: .; clone_size: .; v_call: TRBV2; j_call: TRBJ1-2; cdr3_aa: CAGNNREGYTF; cdr3_nt: TGTGCCGGAAACAACAGGGAAGGCTACACCTTC
d_call: .; clone_size: many; v_call: TRBV19; j_call: TRBJ1-1; cdr3_aa: CASSIGRTETEAFF; cdr3_nt: TGTGCCAGTAGTATTGGACGGACGGAAACTGAAGCTTTCTTT
d_call: TRBD2; clone_size: many; v_call: TRBV5-6; j_call: TRBJ2-1; cdr3_aa: CASSTGLAGPYNEQFF; cdr3_nt: TGTGCCAGCAGCACCGGACTAGCGGGGCCCTACAATGAGCAGTTCTTC
d_call: TRBD2; clone_size: few; v_call: TRBV3-1; j_call: TRBJ2-7; cdr3_aa: CASTRGGGRLNEQYF; cdr3_nt: TGTGCCAGCACCCGAGGTGGCGGGAGACTGAACGAGCAGTACTTC
d_call: .; clone_size: .; v_call: TRBV5-1; j_call: TRBJ2-7; cdr3_aa: CASSLDGNYEQYF; cdr3_nt: TGCGCCAGCAGCTTGGACGGAAACTACGAGCAGTACTTC
d_call: .; clone_size: few; v_call: TRBV3-1; j_call: TRBJ2-2; cdr3_aa: CASSQASSRELFF; cdr3_nt: TGTGCCAGCAGCCAAGCTTCCTCCCGGGAGCTGTTTTTT
d_call: .; clone_size: many; v_call: TRBV27; j_call: TRBJ2-3; cdr3_aa: CASSLSWQITDTQYF; cdr3_nt: TGTGCCAGCAGTTTATCTTGGCAGATCACAGATACGCAGTATTTT
d_call: TRBD1; clone_size: many; v_call: TRBV28; j_call: TRBJ1-1; cdr3_aa: CASSFSAGTGVEAFF; cdr3_nt: TGTGCCAGCAGTTTTTCGGCCGGGACAGGGGTTGAAGCTTTCTTT
d_call: TRBD1; clone_size: .; v_call: TRBV6-4; j_call: TRBJ1-4; cdr3_aa: CASDPGQGCCTTNEKLFF; cdr3_nt: TGTGCCAGCGATCCGGGACAGGGTTGCTGTACAACTAATGAAAAACTGTTTTTT
d_call: .; clone_size: few; v_call: TRBV6-4; j_call: TRBJ1-2; cdr3_aa: CASSDWGQSYGYTF; cdr3_nt: TGTGCCAGCAGTGATTGGGGTCAAAGCTATGGCTACACCTTC
d_call: .; clone_size: many; v_call: TRBV6-1; j_call: TRBJ2-3; cdr3_aa: CASSGSGGTDTQYF; cdr3_nt: TGTGCCAGCAGTGGCTCCGGAGGAACAGATACGCAGTATTTT
d_call: .; clone_size: .; v_call: TRBV6-2/TRBV6-3; j_call: TRBJ2-7; cdr3_aa: CASKIWSGVYEQYF; cdr3_nt: TGTGCCAGCAAGATTTGGTCCGGGGTCTACGAGCAGTACTTC
d_call: TRBD2; clone_size: many; v_call: TRBV11-2; j_call: TRBJ2-7; cdr3_aa: CASSATSGGALDEQYF; cdr3_nt: TGTGCCAGCAGCGCGACTAGCGGGGGTGCTCTGGACGAGCAGTACTTC
d_call: .; clone_size: .; v_call: TRBV15; j_call: TRBJ1-1; cdr3_aa: CATSRGAHAEAFF; cdr3_nt: TGTGCCACCAGCAGAGGGGCCCACGCTGAAGCTTTCTTT
d_call: .; clone_size: many; v_call: TRBV2; j_call: TRBJ1-1; cdr3_aa: CASSTAMLNTEAFF; cdr3_nt: TGTGCCAGCAGTACCGCTATGTTGAACACTGAAGCTTTCTTT
d_call: .; clone_size: .; v_call: TRBV10-2; j_call: TRBJ1-1; cdr3_aa: CATLQSRGFEAFF; cdr3_nt: TGCGCCACCCTACAGTCCCGGGGGTTTGAAGCTTTCTTT
d_call: TRBD2; clone_size: .; v_call: TRBV11-1; j_call: TRBJ2-3; cdr3_aa: CASSLALTSGPRDTQYF; cdr3_nt: TGTGCCAGCAGCTTAGCGTTGACTAGCGGGCCGCGAGATACGCAGTATTTT
d_call: .; clone_size: many; v_call: TRBV12-3/TRBV12-4; j_call: TRBJ2-3; cdr3_aa: CASMNLERGTDTQYF; cdr3_nt: TGTGCCAGCATGAACCTTGAACGAGGCACAGATACGCAGTATTTT